The 31 T cell receptor beta chains reported below all come from one sample, sequenced in a study of blood T cell repertoires in COVID-19. The table came from immunoSEQ multiplex PCR; TCRdb's copy has only in-frame clones and leaves some out. The sample carries tens of thousands of clones, around 80% recorded once. Specimen: peripheral blood. These receptors originate from a man in his 70s with acute or convalescent COVID-19.

V is TRBV7-2 and J is TRBJ1-2, with D hard to call. Between the trimmed V and J ends, which lost 1 base and 3 bases, there was a span of 6 bases. There are 13 residues in the CDR3. Germline V gene data show CDR1 as SGHTA and CDR2 as FQGNSA. CDR3 amino acids: CASSLERDYGYTF. CDR3 DNA sequence: TGTGCCAGCAGCTTAGAGAGGGACTATGGCTACACCTTC.

This clone is a singleton in its sample. This chain uses TRBV5-1 with TRBJ1-1; D possibly corresponds to TRBD1 (5 bases). This CDR3 region has 14 residues. The V end was cut by 1 base, the J end by 5 bases, with 12 bases between. Germline CDR1 SGHRS, CDR2 YFSETQ. CDR3 sequence reads: CASSLRGGGTEAFF. The DNA for the CDR3 is TGCGCCAGCAGCTTGAGGGGCGGGGGGACTGAAGCTTTCTTT.

This chain joins TRBV5-1 and TRBJ2-3; 13 nucleotides agree with TRBD2. This CDR3 is 18 amino acids long. Germline V gene lookup returns CDR1 SGHRS and CDR2 YFSETQ. Germline trimming cut 5 bases from V and 2 bases from J; bases unmatched to any gene: 11. In nucleotides, the CDR3 is TGCGCCAGCAGTCGAGGGACTAGCGGGGCCGGATCCACAGATACGCAGTATTTT. This translates into CASSRGTSGAGSTDTQYF.

This clone was detected only once. The chain uses TRBV7-2 and TRBJ1-2; TRBD1 matches 7 bases. V dropped 5 bases and J dropped 4; count of bases not matched to a gene: 7. This CDR3 has 14 residues. Per the germline V gene, CDR1 is SGHTA and CDR2 is FQGNSA. The DNA for the CDR3 is TGTGCCAGCAGCACGATCGGACAGGCCTATGGCTACACCTTC. Amino acid sequence: CASSTIGQAYGYTF.

This clone was seen a few times. The chain carries TRBV11-2 and TRBJ1-6; 8 bases map to TRBD1. The ends lost 1 base at V and 6 bases at J; junction bases unmatched: 11. This CDR3 is built from 18 residues. The germline V gene has CDR1 SGHAT and CDR2 FQNNGV. The CDR3 bases are TGTGCCAGCAGCTTAGGTCCCGCAGGGGGCATGTTTAATTCACCCCTCCACTTT. The encoded protein is CASSLGPAGGMFNSPLHF.

This chain joins TRBV20-1 and TRBJ2-3; 14 bases agree with TRBD2. The junction had 4 bases not matched to a gene; V was cut back by 3 bases and J by 2 bases. The CDR3 totals 16 residues. The germline gives CDR1 DFQATT, CDR2 SNEGSKA (reference sequence). The CDR3 spells CSASRTSGGITDTQYF. The CDR3 region has the DNA TGCAGTGCTAGTAGGACTAGCGGGGGGATCACAGATACGCAGTATTTT.

V gene TRBV7-2 combines with J gene TRBJ2-7; the match to TRBD1 covers 9 bases. The CDR3 extends over 15 amino acids. Trimming cost V 6 bases and J 2 bases; bases outside gene matches: 8. CDR1 and CDR2 from the germline V gene are SGHTA and FQGNSA. CDR3 in amino acids: CASSLSGQGTYEQYF. The CDR3 bases are TGTGCCAGCAGTTTATCCGGACAGGGGACCTACGAGCAGTACTTC.

There are a few counts of this clone. The chain carries TRBV3-1 (or the pseudogene TRBV3-2) and TRBJ2-4; D perhaps matches TRBD1 (7 bases). In germline, CDR1 is LGHDT, CDR2 YNNKEL (reference sequence). Trimming pared 3 bases from V and 0 bases from J, leaving 18 bases between. The CDR3 length is 18 residues. The CDR3 nucleotides read TGTGCCAGCAGCCATACAGGGGACTCCTCACTAGCCAAAAACATTCAGTACTTC. It codes for CASSHTGDSSLAKNIQYF.

The chain carries TRBV30 and TRBJ1-6; D unclear. This CDR3 is built from 15 residues. The V end was cut by 0 bases, the J end by 9 bases, with 15 bases between. The germline gives CDR1 GTSNPN, CDR2 SVGIG (reference sequence). CDR3: CAWSVMGSGSSPLHF. Written as DNA, the CDR3 is TGTGCCTGGAGTGTTATGGGCTCAGGAAGTTCACCCCTCCACTTT.

CDR3 region: CASTTPGGSYEQYF. CDR3 sequence (DNA): TGTGCCAGCACCACCCCAGGGGGTTCCTACGAGCAGTACTTC. The chain joins TRBV28 to TRBJ2-7; the match to TRBD1 covers 7 bases. Germline V gives CDR1 MDHEN, CDR2 SYDVKM. Trimming removed 7 bases from V and 1 base from J; junction bases left unmatched: 7. This CDR3 contains 14 residues.

This sequence joins TRBV7-2 and TRBJ2-7; 9 bases are shared with TRBD2. V shed 5 bases and J 3 bases; nucleotides not matched to a gene: 17. Germline V gene lookup returns CDR1 SGHTA and CDR2 FQGNSA. The CDR3 length is 18 residues. As DNA, the CDR3 is TGTGCCAGCAGCCCCCCAGGGTTAGCGGGGGAGCCGCTCTACGAGCAGTACTTC. Translating gives CASSPPGLAGEPLYEQYF.

This clone was seen only once. This chain joins TRBV30 and TRBJ1-5, with D unresolved. V was cut by 2 bases and J by 2 bases, with 10 bases left in between. The germline CDR1 and CDR2 sequences are GTSNPN and SVGIG (reference sequence). CDR3 length equals 14 residues. The chain's CDR3 is CAWSTWGGNQPQHF. CDR3 DNA: TGTGCCTGGAGTACCTGGGGAGGCAATCAGCCCCAGCATTTT. Combining the CDR3 with reference TRBV30 and TRBJ1-5 gives the whole variable domain SQTIHQWPATLVQPVGSPLSLECTVEGTSNPNLYWYRQAAGRGLQLLFYSVGIGQISSEVPQNLSASRPQDRQFILSSKKLLLSDSGFYLCAWSTWGGNQPQHFGDGTRLSIL.

This clone was seen only once. The V gene is TRBV5-1, the J gene TRBJ2-5, with unresolved D. The V end lost 4 bases, the J end lost 0 bases, and 10 bases lay between the germline ends. CDR3 size: 14 residues. The V gene's germline CDR1 is SGHRS and CDR2 YFSETQ. CDR3 protein: CASSPLTNQETQYF. The CDR3 DNA sequence: TGCGCCAGCAGCCCACTAACCAACCAAGAGACCCAGTACTTC.

This chain joins TRBV6-2 or TRBV6-3 and TRBJ1-5, with 9 bases that match TRBD1. The CDR3 totals 18 residues. V lost 5 bases, J lost 4 bases, and 15 bases stayed unmatched. Per germline, CDR1 MNHEY and CDR2 SVGEGT. The CDR3: CASSTTKPQGARNQPQHF. The CDR3 bases are TGTGCCAGCAGTACCACAAAACCACAGGGGGCAAGGAATCAGCCCCAGCATTTT.

In nucleotides, the CDR3 is TGTGCCAGTAGTATGGGCGGGATAGAGACCCAGTACTTC. Protein: CASSMGGIETQYF. V gene TRBV19 combines with J gene TRBJ2-5, with a tentative D call TRBD2 (6 bases). Germline CDR1 reads LNHDA; CDR2 reads SQIVND (reference sequence). The CDR3 totals 13 residues. Between the trimmed V and J ends, which lost 3 bases and 4 bases, there was a span of 9 bases.

This chain links TRBV28 with TRBJ2-7; D might be TRBD2 (5 bases). Germline assignment: CDR1 MDHEN and CDR2 SYDVKM. The CDR3 extends over 12 amino acids. The germline V and J ends were trimmed by 4 bases and 9 bases, with 13 bases remaining between them. The CDR3 spells CASSSLLSVQYF. The CDR3 region has the DNA TGTGCCAGCAGTTCCCTTCTTAGCGTGCAGTACTTC.

The chain combines TRBV10-1 with TRBJ2-7; tentatively, D is TRBD2 (5 bases). The V gene's germline CDR1 is WNHNN and CDR2 SYGVQD (reference sequence). The V gene lost 0 bases and the J gene lost 2 bases, with 8 bases spanning the gap. CDR3 length: 14 residues. The CDR3 is CASSESGATYEQYF. Written as DNA, the CDR3 is TGCGCCAGCAGTGAGTCGGGAGCTACCTACGAGCAGTACTTC.

The CDR3 DNA reads TGTGCCAGCAGTATACCGGGACTAGGGACTGAAGCTTTCTTT. As protein: CASSIPGLGTEAFF. The chain couples TRBV6-2 or TRBV6-3 to TRBJ1-1, with D possibly TRBD1 on 5 matching bases. The CDR3 runs to 14 residues. Trimming left V 5 bases short and J 5 bases short, with 15 bases between. The germline V gene has CDR1 MNHEY and CDR2 SVGEGT.

This rearrangement joins TRBV19 to TRBJ2-3; 11 nucleotides agree with TRBD2. With 6 bases clipped from V and 6 bases from J, the junction kept 11 bases outside the gene matches. Looked up from germline, CDR1 is LNHDA and CDR2 is SQIVND (reference sequence). CDR3 length: 16 residues. The CDR3 DNA reads TGTGCCAGTAGCCCCCGGGTAGCGGGAGGGCGGGATACGCAGTATTTT. Amino acid sequence: CASSPRVAGGRDTQYF.

The genes are TRBV27 and TRBJ1-2, with D unclear. The V gene lost 2 bases and the J gene lost 6 bases, with 7 bases spanning the gap. This CDR3 spans 12 amino acids. Germline V gene sequence: CDR1 MNHEY, CDR2 SMNVEV (reference sequence). CDR3 DNA sequence: TGTGCCAGCAGTTTAGGCGGGGATGGCTACACCTTC. Encoded protein: CASSLGGDGYTF.

The chain is built from TRBV9 and TRBJ1-4; perhaps TRBD1 as D (5 bases). The CDR3 covers 16 residues. CDR1 and CDR2 from the germline V gene are SGDLS and YYNGEE. V was shortened by 0 bases and J by 3 bases, with 12 bases between the two germline ends. The CDR3 loop reads CASSVGGGPPNEKLFF. CDR3 coding DNA: TGTGCCAGCAGCGTAGGGGGGGGACCCCCTAATGAAAAACTGTTTTTT. The whole variable domain, remainder taken from reference TRBV9 and TRBJ1-4, is DSGVTQTPKHLITATGQRVTLRCSPRSGDLSVYWYQQSLDQGLQFLIQYYNGEERAKGNILERFSAQQFPDLHSELNLSSLELGDSALYFCASSVGGGPPNEKLFFGSGTQLSVL.

V and J are TRBV2 and TRBJ2-3; a possible D gene is TRBD1 (6 bases). The length of the CDR3 is 14 residues. CDR1 is SNHLY, CDR2 FYNNEI, per germline. V lost 6 bases and J 4 bases, leaving 14 bases between the germline ends. CDR3: CASRFIQGADTQYF. CDR3 coding DNA: TGTGCCAGCAGGTTTATACAGGGTGCAGATACGCAGTATTTT. Full variable domain (missing parts from reference TRBV2 and TRBJ2-3): EPEVTQTPSHQVTQMGQEVILRCVPISNHLYFYWYRQILGQKVEFLVSFYNNEISEKSEIFDDQFSVERPDGSNFTLKIRSTKLEDSAMYFCASRFIQGADTQYFGPGTRLTVL.

V usage is TRBV19 and J usage is TRBJ2-2; 9 nucleotides line up with TRBD2. V was pared by 4 bases and J by 0 bases, with 0 bases of the junction left unmatched. The length of the CDR3 is 15 residues. Germline CDR1 reads LNHDA; CDR2 reads SQIVND (reference sequence). The CDR3 DNA reads as TGTGCCAGTAGTAGCGGGGGGGCGAACACCGGGGAGCTGTTTTTT. Translation: CASSSGGANTGELFF.

This chain links TRBV2 with TRBJ2-7, with D perhaps TRBD2 (5 bases). With 6 bases removed from V and 5 bases from J, the gap between germline ends came to 20 bases. CDR1 is SNHLY and CDR2 is FYNNEI in the germline V gene. The length of the CDR3 is 15 residues. This CDR3 reads CASSGVDPITHEQYF. CDR3 DNA: TGTGCCAGCAGCGGGGTTGACCCGATTACCCACGAGCAGTACTTC. Based on the CDR3 plus reference TRBV2 and TRBJ2-7, the full variable domain is EPEVTQTPSHQVTQMGQEVILRCVPISNHLYFYWYRQILGQKVEFLVSFYNNEISEKSEIFDDQFSVERPDGSNFTLKIRSTKLEDSAMYFCASSGVDPITHEQYFGPGTRLTVT.

V is TRBV5-1 and J is TRBJ2-3; 14 bases are a match to TRBD2. Germline V gives CDR1 SGHRS, CDR2 YFSETQ. The V segment lost 3 bases and the J segment 6 bases; nucleotides outside the gene matches: 9. The length of the CDR3 is 17 residues. CDR3 loop: CASSSFLGTSGGDTQYF. CDR3 coding DNA: TGCGCCAGCAGCTCCTTCCTCGGGACTAGCGGGGGTGATACGCAGTATTTT. The full variable domain, completed using reference TRBV5-1 and TRBJ2-3, is KAGVTQTPRYLIKTRGQQVTLSCSPISGHRSVSWYQQTPGQGLQFLFEYFSETQRNKGNFPGRFSGRQFSNSRSEMNVSTLELGDSALYLCASSSFLGTSGGDTQYFGPGTRLTVL.

This chain uses TRBV5-4 with TRBJ2-2, with 8 bases lining up with TRBD1. Per germline, CDR1 SGHNT and CDR2 YYREEE (reference sequence). Germline trimming cut 1 base from V and 4 bases from J; bases unmatched to any gene: 6. The CDR3 runs 16 residues. The DNA for the CDR3 is TGTGCCAGCAGCTTGCCGGGACAGGTCGGCACCGGGGAGCTGTTTTTT. It specifies CASSLPGQVGTGELFF.

This chain links TRBV6-5 with TRBJ1-1; TRBD1 matches 7 bases. The CDR3 extends over 14 amino acids. The V and J ends lost 5 bases and 4 bases, in that order; junction bases with no gene match: 7. Germline assignment: CDR1 MNHEY and CDR2 SVGAGI. CDR3 sequence reads: CASSPLTGITEAFF. In nucleotides, the CDR3 is TGTGCCAGCAGTCCATTGACAGGGATCACTGAAGCTTTCTTT.

V usage is TRBV29-1 and J usage is TRBJ2-1; D unresolved. Germline CDR1 and CDR2: SQVTM and ANQGSEA. The CDR3 runs to 12 residues. V lost 4 bases and J lost 2, with 6 bases in between. The CDR3 loop reads CSVGLTYNEQFF. In DNA, the CDR3 is TGCAGCGTTGGCCTAACCTACAATGAGCAGTTCTTC.

This clone was recorded a few times. The rearrangement uses TRBV7-9 and TRBJ2-7, with D possibly TRBD1 on 7 matching bases. V was clipped by 5 bases and J by 4 bases, with 18 bases between them. The CDR3 extends over 15 amino acids. Germline CDR1 SEHNR, CDR2 FQNEAQ (reference sequence). The CDR3 sequence: CASSRGGGQSYEQYF. Here the CDR3 DNA reads TGTGCCAGCAGCAGAGGAGGGGGACAGAGTTACGAGCAGTACTTC.

The chain couples TRBV4-3 to TRBJ1-6; unclear D gene. The CDR3 totals 14 residues. V was shortened by 1 base and J by 7 bases, with 8 bases between the two germline ends. Per germline, CDR1 LGHNA and CDR2 YSLEER. The CDR3 sequence is CASSQGTGNSPLHF. DNA for the CDR3: TGCGCCAGCAGCCAAGGGACGGGGAATTCACCCCTCCACTTT.

The V call is TRBV2, the J call TRBJ2-5; TRBD1 aligns across 8 bases. V shed 6 bases and J 3 bases; nucleotides not matched to a gene: 9. Germline V gives CDR1 SNHLY, CDR2 FYNNEI. The CDR3 runs 15 residues. The CDR3, as DNA: TGTGCCAGCAGGCCGGGACAGGTGAGGGAAGAGACCCAGTACTTC. The encoded protein is CASRPGQVREETQYF.